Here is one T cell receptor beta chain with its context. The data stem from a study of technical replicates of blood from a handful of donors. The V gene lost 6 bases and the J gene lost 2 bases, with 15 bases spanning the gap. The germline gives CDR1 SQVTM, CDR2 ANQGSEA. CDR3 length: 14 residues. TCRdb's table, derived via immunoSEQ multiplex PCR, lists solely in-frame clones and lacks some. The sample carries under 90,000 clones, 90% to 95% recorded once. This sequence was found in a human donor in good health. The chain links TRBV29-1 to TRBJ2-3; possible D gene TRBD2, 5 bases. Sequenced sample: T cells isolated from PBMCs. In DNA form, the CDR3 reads TGCAGCGTAGGGCCGGACTTATACACAGATACGCAGTATTTT. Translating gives CSVGPDLYTDTQYF.